These T cell receptor beta chains were read from a single sample in a study of CD8 T cells in Susac syndrome. TCRdb re-called the immunoSEQ multiplex PCR reads with MiXCR, one entry per CDR3 protein. Among 40,000 to 55,000 distinct CDR3 sequences listed, approximately 92% were seen once. The material sequenced was CD8+ T cells from PBMCs. These receptors all stem from a human donor in good health. The CDR3 runs from the conserved cysteine through the conserved F or W.

V: TRBV15
J: TRBJ2-7
CDR3: CATSRVAGGYAQYF

V: TRBV5-4
J: TRBJ2-7
CDR3: CASSLGLADSKQYF

V: TRBV20-1
J: TRBJ2-1
CDR3: CSAFLAGGNEQFF

V: TRBV27
J: TRBJ2-1
CDR3: CASSLGPGTSGDNEQFF

V: TRBV12-3/TRBV12-4
J: TRBJ2-2
CDR3: CASSWTSPSTGELFF

V: TRBV4-1
J: TRBJ1-3
CDR3: CASSQERIGRSGNNIYF

V: TRBV6-5
J: TRBJ1-5
CDR3: CASSYSFNRGEFQPQHF

V: TRBV6-2/TRBV6-3
J: TRBJ2-2
CDR3: CASTQDRENTGELFF

V: TRBV12-5
J: TRBJ1-1
CDR3: CASGPGLKNTEAFF

V: TRBV3-1
J: TRBJ2-7
CDR3: CASSLLEAPYEQYF

V: TRBV27
J: TRBJ2-3
CDR3: CASRYGTDTQYF